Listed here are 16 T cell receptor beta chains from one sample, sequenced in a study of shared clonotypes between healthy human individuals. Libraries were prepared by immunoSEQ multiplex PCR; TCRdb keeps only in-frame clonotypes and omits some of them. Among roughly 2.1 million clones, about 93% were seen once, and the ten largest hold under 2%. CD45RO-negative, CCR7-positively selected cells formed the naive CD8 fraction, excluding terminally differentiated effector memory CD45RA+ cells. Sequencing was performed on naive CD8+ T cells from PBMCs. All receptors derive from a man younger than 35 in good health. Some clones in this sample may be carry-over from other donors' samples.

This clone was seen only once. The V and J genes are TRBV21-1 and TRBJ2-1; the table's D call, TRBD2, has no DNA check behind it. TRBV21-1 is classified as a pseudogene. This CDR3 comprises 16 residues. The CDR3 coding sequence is TGTGCCAGCGGAAGATCCCGACCAGCGGGAAACAATGAGCAGTTCTTC. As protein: CASGRSRPAGNNEQFF.

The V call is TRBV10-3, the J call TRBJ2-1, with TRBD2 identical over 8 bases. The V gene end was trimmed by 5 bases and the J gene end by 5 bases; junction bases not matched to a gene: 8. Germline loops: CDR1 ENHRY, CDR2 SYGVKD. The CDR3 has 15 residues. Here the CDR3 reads CAISPQRETHNEQFF. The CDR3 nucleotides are TGTGCCATCAGTCCACAGCGGGAGACCCACAATGAGCAGTTCTTC.

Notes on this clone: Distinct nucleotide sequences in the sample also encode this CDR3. The CDR3 reads CASSLGLATDTQYF. For the CDR3, the DNA is TGCGCCAGCAGCCTGGGACTAGCGACGGATACGCAGTATTTT. The chain has TRBV5-1 and TRBJ2-3; 10 bases agree with TRBD2. Germline-derived CDR1 and CDR2 are SGHRS and YFSETQ. V was clipped by 4 bases and J by 6 bases; unmatched bases: 5. This CDR3 spans 14 amino acids.

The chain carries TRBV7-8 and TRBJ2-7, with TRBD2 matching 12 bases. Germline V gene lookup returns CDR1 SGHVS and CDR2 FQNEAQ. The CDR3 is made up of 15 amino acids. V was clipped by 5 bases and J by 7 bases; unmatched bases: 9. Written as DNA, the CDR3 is TGTGCCAGCAGCGGAGAACTAGCGGGAGGTAGGGAGCAGTACTTC. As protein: CASSGELAGGREQYF.

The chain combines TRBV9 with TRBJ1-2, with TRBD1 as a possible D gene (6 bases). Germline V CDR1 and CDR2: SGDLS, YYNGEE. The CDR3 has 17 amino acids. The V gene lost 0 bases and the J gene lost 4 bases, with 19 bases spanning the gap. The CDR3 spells CASSVEGHPVVGYGYTF. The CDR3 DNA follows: TGTGCCAGCAGCGTAGAGGGACACCCCGTAGTAGGCTATGGCTACACCTTC.

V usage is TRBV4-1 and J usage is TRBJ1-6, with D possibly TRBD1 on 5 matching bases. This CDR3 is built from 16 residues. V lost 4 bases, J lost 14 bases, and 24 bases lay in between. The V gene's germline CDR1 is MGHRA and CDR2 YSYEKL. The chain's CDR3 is CASSPVIRTPSLSLHF. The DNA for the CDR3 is TGCGCCAGCAGCCCAGTGATAAGGACACCGAGTTTATCCCTCCACTTT.

CDR3 protein: CTRSPYGASGTNRRSYEQYF. In DNA, the CDR3 is TGCACCAGAAGTCCTTACGGGGCTAGCGGTACCAACAGGCGATCCTACGAGCAGTACTTC. J is TRBJ2-7 and V is TRBV1; the table's D call, TRBD2, was not checked against the DNA. TRBV1 is a recognized pseudogene. This CDR3 is built from 20 residues.

This CDR3 is CASSFLQRDPGETQYF. Here the CDR3 DNA reads TGTGCCAGCAGTTTCCTCCAGCGGGACCCCGGAGAGACCCAGTACTTC. This chain links TRBV28 with TRBJ2-5; TRBD2 agrees at 7 bases. The V gene end was trimmed by 3 bases and the J gene end by 4 bases; junction bases not matched to a gene: 11. This CDR3 spans 16 amino acids. CDR1 is MDHEN, CDR2 SYDVKM, per germline.

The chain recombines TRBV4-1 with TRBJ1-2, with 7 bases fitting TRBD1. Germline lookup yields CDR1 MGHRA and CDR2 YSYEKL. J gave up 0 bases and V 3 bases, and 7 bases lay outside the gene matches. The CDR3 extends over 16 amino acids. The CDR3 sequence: CASSQRDSHPNYGYTF. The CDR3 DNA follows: TGCGCCAGCAGCCAGAGGGACAGCCACCCTAACTATGGCTACACCTTC.

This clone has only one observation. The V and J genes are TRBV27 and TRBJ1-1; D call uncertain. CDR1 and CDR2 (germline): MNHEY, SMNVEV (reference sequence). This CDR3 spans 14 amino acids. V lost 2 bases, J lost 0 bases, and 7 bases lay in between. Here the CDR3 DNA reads TGTGCCAGCAGTTTAGTCTGGATGAACACTGAAGCTTTCTTT. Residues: CASSLVWMNTEAFF.

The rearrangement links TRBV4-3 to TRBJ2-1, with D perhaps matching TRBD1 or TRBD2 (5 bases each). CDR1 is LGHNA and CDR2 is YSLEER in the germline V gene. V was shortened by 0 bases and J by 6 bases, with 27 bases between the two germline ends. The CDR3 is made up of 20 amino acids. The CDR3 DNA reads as TGCGCCAGCAGCCAAGATGGAGAGGGGATTAGCGACCGCGATTCCAATGAGCAGTTCTTC. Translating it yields CASSQDGEGISDRDSNEQFF.

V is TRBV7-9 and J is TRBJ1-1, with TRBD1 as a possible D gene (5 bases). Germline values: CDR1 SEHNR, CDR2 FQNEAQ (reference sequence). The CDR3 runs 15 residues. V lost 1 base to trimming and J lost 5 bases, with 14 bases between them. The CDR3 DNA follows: TGTGCCAGCAGCTTAGTGCATATGGGGCCGACTGAAGCTTTCTTT. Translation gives CASSLVHMGPTEAFF.

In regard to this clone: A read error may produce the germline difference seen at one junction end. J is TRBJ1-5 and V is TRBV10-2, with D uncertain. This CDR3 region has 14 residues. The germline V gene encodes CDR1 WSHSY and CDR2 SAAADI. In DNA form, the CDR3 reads TGCGCCAGCAGTGCAGCCGGTAGCAGTCAGCCCCAGCATTTT. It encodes CASSAAGSSQPQHF.

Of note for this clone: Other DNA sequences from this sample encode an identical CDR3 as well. The CDR3 DNA follows: TGTGCCAGCAGCTTAGGCCCCGGGACTGACTACGAGCAGTACTTC. Its translation: CASSLGPGTDYEQYF. This chain uses TRBV11-2 with TRBJ2-7, with D possibly being TRBD2 (6 bases). CDR1 is SGHAT, CDR2 FQNNGV, per germline. Trimming shortened V by 1 base and J by 3 bases, and 13 bases separated the two germline ends. The CDR3 is 15 amino acids.

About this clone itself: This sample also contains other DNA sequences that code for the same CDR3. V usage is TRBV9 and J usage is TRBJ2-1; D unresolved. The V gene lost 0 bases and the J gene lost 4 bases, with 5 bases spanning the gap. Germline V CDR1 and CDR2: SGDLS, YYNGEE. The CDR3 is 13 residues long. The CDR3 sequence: CASSVDRYNEQFF. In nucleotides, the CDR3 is TGTGCCAGCAGCGTAGATAGATACAATGAGCAGTTCTTC.

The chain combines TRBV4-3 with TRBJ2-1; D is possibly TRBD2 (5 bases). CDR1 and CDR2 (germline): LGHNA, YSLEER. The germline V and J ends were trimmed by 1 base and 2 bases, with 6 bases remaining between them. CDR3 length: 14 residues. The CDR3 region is CASSQVGAYNEQFF. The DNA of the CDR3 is TGCGCCAGCAGCCAAGTGGGAGCCTACAATGAGCAGTTCTTC.